The rows below give T cell receptor beta chains drawn from one sample of a study of tumor-infiltrating lymphocytes in primary liver carcinoma. In TCRdb, the multiplex PCR reads were re-called with MiXCR into one record per CDR3 protein. The table lists about 200,000 distinct CDR3 sequences, 65% of them singletons. The source material was peripheral blood. All receptors derive from a woman in her sixties or seventies with primary liver carcinoma and hepatitis B virus infection. Both conserved end residues are part of each CDR3. The D gene is left open where the match is weak. Where a row states a size, it is once, few, many or the class of an expanded clone; other rows omit it.

d_gene	abundance	v_gene	j_gene	CDR3nt	CDR3aa
-	many	TRBV11-2	TRBJ1-1	TGTGCCAGCAGTTCAACAACTGAAGCTTTCTTT	CASSSTTEAFF
-	few	TRBV5-1	TRBJ1-2	TGCGCCAGCAGCTTATATGGGACGGGGTCTGGCTACACCTTC	CASSLYGTGSGYTF
TRBD2	once	TRBV11-2	TRBJ2-1	TGTGCCAGCGGCGTGGGACTAGCGGCATATAATGTGCAGTTCTTC	CASGVGLAAYNVQFF
-	-	TRBV11-2	TRBJ2-7	TGCACCAGCAGCTCGACTAGTGTGGCCTACGAGCAGTACTTC	CTSSSTSVAYEQYF
-	-	TRBV11-2	TRBJ2-4	TGTGCCAGCAGCTTAGAATTCTCGGGGGACTTAGCCAAAAACATTCAGCACTTC	CASSLEFSGDLAKNIQHF
-	-	TRBV29-1	TRBJ2-2	-	CSVGWGAGELSF
TRBD1	-	TRBV7-9	TRBJ2-1	TGTGCCAGCCCCACCGGGACAGCTATCAATGAGCAGTTCTTC	CASPTGTAINEQFF
TRBD2	-	TRBV6-5	TRBJ2-5	TGTGTCAGCAGCTCCGAGACTAGCGGGGCCCGGAAGGAGACCCAGTACTTC	CVSSSETSGARKETQYF
TRBD2	-	TRBV12-3/TRBV12-4	TRBJ2-2	TGTGCCAGCGGTTCGAGCGGGAGAGGCACCGGGGAGCTGTTGTTT	CASGSSGRGTGELLF
-	-	TRBV11-2	TRBJ2-7	TGTGCCAGCAACCATACTAGTGGGAGGTCCGAGCAGTACTTC	CASNHTSGRSEQYF
-	many	TRBV12-3/TRBV12-4	TRBJ2-6	TGTGCCAGCAGTTTTGTAGCTGGGGCCAACGTCCTGACTTTC	CASSFVAGANVLTF
-	-	TRBV11-2	TRBJ2-7	TGTGCCAGCAGCATAGATCTTTATCGGTCATGGGGAGACGAGCAGTACTTC	CASSIDLYRSWGDEQYF
-	few	TRBV30	TRBJ2-7	TGTGCCTGGAGTCCGGGCTACGAGCAGTACTTC	CAWSPGYEQYF
TRBD2	-	TRBV28	TRBJ2-3	TGTGCCAGCAGTTTTCCTCCTAGCGGGACTCCAGATACGCAGTATTTT	CASSFPPSGTPDTQYF